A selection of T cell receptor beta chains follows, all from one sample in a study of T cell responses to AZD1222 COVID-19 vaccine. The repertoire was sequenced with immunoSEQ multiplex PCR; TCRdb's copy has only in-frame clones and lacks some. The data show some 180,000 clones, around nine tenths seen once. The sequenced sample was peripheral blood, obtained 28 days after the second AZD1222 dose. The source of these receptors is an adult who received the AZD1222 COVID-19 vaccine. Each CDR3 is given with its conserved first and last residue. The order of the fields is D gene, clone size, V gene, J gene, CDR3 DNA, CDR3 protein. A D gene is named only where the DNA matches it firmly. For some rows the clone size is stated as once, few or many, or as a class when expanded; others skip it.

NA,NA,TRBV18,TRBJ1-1,TGTGCCAGCTCACCACCGCAGGGTGGGGGCACTGAAGCTTTCTTT,CASSPPQGGGTEAFF
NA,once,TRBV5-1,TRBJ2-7,TGCGCCAGCAGCTTGTCCCCCCTCGAAAGGGGTCAGTACTTC,CASSLSPLERGQYF
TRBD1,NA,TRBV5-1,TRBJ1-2,TGCGCCAGCAGCTTGTACTCAGGGGGCTATGGCTACACCTTC,CASSLYSGGYGYTF
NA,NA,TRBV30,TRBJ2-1,TGTGCCTGGAGCCCTAGCCTACTAAGCTCCTACAATGAGCAGTTCTTC,CAWSPSLLSSYNEQFF
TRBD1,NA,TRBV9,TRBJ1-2,TGTGCCAGCAGCGCCCAGGGGGGCGGCTACACCTTC,CASSAQGGGYTF
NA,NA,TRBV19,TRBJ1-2,TGTGCCAGTAGTCCATCGATCGCTAACTATGGCTACACCTTC,CASSPSIANYGYTF
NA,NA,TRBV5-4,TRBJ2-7,TGTGCCAGCAGGCCCGGAGGGGGCTTAGCCGAGCAGTACTTC,CASRPGGGLAEQYF
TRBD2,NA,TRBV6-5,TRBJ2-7,TGTGCCAGCAGTCCCCGACTAGCGGGAGGGCACGAGCAGTACTTC,CASSPRLAGGHEQYF
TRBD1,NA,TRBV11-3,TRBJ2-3,TGTGCCAGCAGCCCGGGACAGGGCACAGATACGCAGTATTTT,CASSPGQGTDTQYF
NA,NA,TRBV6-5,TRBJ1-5,TGTGCCAGCAGTTACAGGTATACGGGTTATCAGCCCCAGCATTTT,CASSYRYTGYQPQHF
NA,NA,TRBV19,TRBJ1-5,TGTGCCAGTAGTTTGCGGGATAGCAATCAGCCCCAGCATTTT,CASSLRDSNQPQHF
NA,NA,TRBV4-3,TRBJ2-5,TGCGCCAGCAGCCAGACACTGGATCGGGAGACCCAGTACTTC,CASSQTLDRETQYF
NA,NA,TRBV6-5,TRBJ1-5,TGTGCCAGCAGGCGGTCGGGGCCCAGCAATCAGCCCCAGCATTTT,CASRRSGPSNQPQHF